This entry is about one TCR beta chain. The sample originates from a study of T-cell reconstitution after alpha-beta-depleted transplantation in children. The germline gives CDR1 DFQATT, CDR2 SNEGSKA (reference sequence). V was pared by 4 bases and J by 4 bases, with 5 bases of the junction left unmatched. The CDR3 consists of 14 residues. Preparing the TCRbeta library involved the use of unique molecular identifiers. From the PCR reads, TCRdb called clonotypes with MiXCR, one entry per CDR3 protein. The table records more than 45,000 distinct CDR3 sequences, 52% of them present only once. J is TRBJ2-1 and V is TRBV20-1; 9 nucleotides align to TRBD1. The sequencing here drew on peripheral blood, taken before TCRalphabeta/CD19-depleted stem cell transplant. The receptor was isolated from a boy under two years old with SCID, due to receive a stem cell transplant. The DNA of the CDR3 is TGCAGTGCTACGACAGGGGGTTTTTACAATGAGCAGTTCTTC. It yields the protein CSATTGGFYNEQFF.